This T cell receptor (beta chain) comes out of a study of graft-versus-host responses after intestinal transplantation. Study-level background: Following induction with anti-thymocyte globulin, all recipients were given tacrolimus and steroids for roughly three years.

The assay was immunoSEQ multiplex PCR, and TCRdb's table has in-frame clones only and misses some. Among about 120,000 clones listed, about 93% were seen once. This CDR3 has 12 amino acids. Deletions cut 5 bases from V and 2 bases from J, with 5 bases between. The germline V gene has CDR1 SGHTA and CDR2 FQGTGA. Whole-study results and caveats: Patients with graft-donor T cell macrochimerism had high graft-versus-host to host-versus-graft clonal ratios in allografts. Among circulating GvH clones, peak levels were associated with early post-transplant declines in HvG clones. There were GvH clones found in recipient marrow, and some of them appeared first in ileum or blood.

A note on this clone: The antigen is unknown.

Sequencing used unstimulated CD4+ T cells sorted from spleen or lymph node cells, obtained before intestinal transplant. This receptor was obtained from a human donor who received an intestinal transplant. V and J are TRBV7-3 and TRBJ2-3; D uncertain. For the CDR3, the DNA is TGTGCCAGCAGCCCCTCCACAGATACGCAGTATTTT. Translating it yields CASSPSTDTQYF. Full variable domain (missing parts from reference TRBV7-3 and TRBJ2-3): GAGVSQTPSNKVTEKGKYVELRCDPISGHTALYWYRQSLGQGPEFLIYFQGTGAADDSGLPNDRFFAVRPEGSVSTLKIQRTERGDSAVYLCASSPSTDTQYFGPGTRLTVL.